This is a list of T cell receptor beta chains from one sample in a study of T cells in localized non-small cell lung cancer. Profiling relied on immunoSEQ multiplex PCR, and the TCRdb table lists in-frame clones only, not all of them. Of over 30,000 clones in the sample, 85% to 90% were seen once. The sample was peripheral blood, taken before any cancer treatment. The receptors were gathered from a man between 40 and 75 years old with stage I lung adenocarcinoma. The CDR3 runs from the conserved cysteine through the conserved F or W. The D gene is left open where the match is weak. The listing skips clone size in some rows; elsewhere it reads once, few, many or a size class.

-,TRBV5-8,TRBJ2-3,14,once,CASSSHGLADTQYF,TGTGCCAGCAGCTCCCATGGTCTCGCAGATACGCAGTATTTT
-,TRBV29-1,TRBJ1-4,13,-,CSVVGDTTGKLFF,TGCAGCGTTGTTGGGGACACAACTGGAAAACTGTTTTTT
-,TRBV27,TRBJ2-5,12,once,CASSFRGETQYF,TGTGCCAGCAGTTTCAGGGGCGAGACCCAGTACTTC
TRBD1,TRBV25-1,TRBJ1-1,13,-,CASRDRAGTEAFF,TGTGCCAGCAGAGACAGGGCGGGCACTGAAGCTTTCTTT
-,TRBV20-1,TRBJ1-2,11,-,CSAHLGYGYTF,TGCAGTGCACACTTGGGCTATGGCTACACCTTC
-,TRBV5-1,TRBJ2-5,13,-,CASSLGRAETQYF,TGCGCCAGCAGCTTGGGCAGGGCGGAGACCCAGTACTTC
-,TRBV4-2,TRBJ1-2,16,-,CASSQDPQGGDYGYTF,TGTGCCAGCAGCCAGGACCCTCAGGGAGGGGACTATGGCTACACCTTC
-,TRBV19,TRBJ2-2,13,-,CASKGVGTGELFF,TGTGCCAGTAAGGGGGTGGGCACCGGGGAGCTGTTTTTT
TRBD2,TRBV5-1,TRBJ2-3,17,-,CASSWTGTSGGQGTQYF,TGCGCCAGCAGCTGGACCGGGACTAGCGGGGGGCAGGGTACGCAGTATTTT
-,TRBV10-1,TRBJ2-1,15,-,CASSLEVASYNEQFF,TGCGCCAGCAGCTTGGAGGTGGCCTCCTACAATGAGCAGTTCTTC
-,TRBV5-1,TRBJ1-3,15,-,CASSLGDNSGNTIYF,TGCGCCAGCAGCTTGGGAGACAACTCTGGAAACACCATATATTTT
-,TRBV11-2,TRBJ1-1,15,-,CASSSKPTAITEAFF,TGTGCCAGCAGCTCCAAACCCACAGCTATCACTGAAGCTTTCTTT
-,TRBV7-5,TRBJ1-1,16,-,CVRKDVPVGMNTEAFF,TGTGTCAGAAAGGACGTCCCTGTGGGAATGAACACTGAAGCTTTCTTT
-,TRBV27,TRBJ2-7,14,-,CASSVGDRSYEQYF,TGTGCCAGCTCGGTAGGGGATCGCTCCTACGAGCAGTACTTC
-,TRBV4-1,TRBJ1-5,19,-,CASSQDPPAAGHLIRPQHF,TGCGCCAGCAGCCAAGATCCGCCAGCGGCTGGTCATTTGATAAGGCCCCAGCATTTT
-,TRBV5-1,TRBJ2-4,15,-,CASSLEEEGKNIQYF,TGCGCCAGCAGCTTGGAGGAAGAGGGTAAAAACATTCAGTACTTC
-,TRBV30,TRBJ1-2,14,-,CAWSKTPLNYGYTF,TGTGCCTGGAGCAAAACCCCACTTAACTATGGCTACACCTTC
-,TRBV9,TRBJ1-2,14,-,CASSLGWGAYGYTF,TGTGCCAGCAGCTTAGGCTGGGGAGCCTATGGCTACACCTTC
-,TRBV5-6,TRBJ1-1,13,-,CASSHRRNTEAFF,TGTGCCAGCAGCCACAGGAGGAACACTGAAGCTTTCTTT
-,TRBV10-3,TRBJ1-3,18,-,CAISDFRDFNYSGNTIYF,TGTGCCATCAGTGATTTTCGGGACTTCAACTACTCTGGAAACACCATATATTTT
-,TRBV5-1,TRBJ1-3,15,-,CASSLAAGAGNTIYF,TGCGCCAGCAGCTTGGCCGCAGGGGCTGGAAACACCATATATTTT
TRBD1,TRBV9,TRBJ2-7,14,-,CASSAGDRIYEQYF,TGTGCCAGCAGCGCTGGGGACAGGATCTACGAGCAGTACTTC
-,TRBV19,TRBJ2-3,15,-,CASSATGQSTDTQYF,TGTGCCAGTAGTGCGACAGGCCAGAGCACAGATACGCAGTATTTT
TRBD2,TRBV5-1,TRBJ2-7,15,once,CASSPRTSGGLEQYF,TGCGCCAGCAGCCCAAGGACTAGCGGGGGGCTCGAGCAGTACTTC
-,TRBV27,TRBJ2-6,15,-,CASSLLGTGANVLTF,TGTGCCAGCAGTTTATTGGGGACTGGGGCCAACGTCCTGACTTTC
-,TRBV19,TRBJ1-4,14,once,CASSIVPDGEKLFF,TGTGCCAGTAGTATAGTCCCGGACGGCGAGAAACTGTTTTTT
-,TRBV30,TRBJ2-3,13,few,CAWRLHSGDTQYF,TGTGCCTGGAGGCTGCATTCGGGAGATACGCAGTATTTT
TRBD1,TRBV27,TRBJ2-1,14,-,CASGQGAFVNEQFF,TGTGCCAGCGGACAGGGGGCATTTGTCAATGAGCAGTTCTTC
-,TRBV7-8,TRBJ2-7,15,-,CASSRSRDGPDEQYF,TGTGCCAGCAGCAGGAGCAGAGATGGCCCCGACGAGCAGTACTTC
-,TRBV19,TRBJ1-2,12,-,CASSWAGDGYTF,TGTGCCAGTAGTTGGGCAGGGGATGGCTACACCTTC
-,TRBV6-4,TRBJ1-2,13,-,CASSDTGFGGYTF,TGTGCCAGCAGTGACACAGGCTTCGGAGGCTACACCTTC
-,TRBV11-2,TRBJ1-1,15,-,CASSVVRGKNTEAFF,TGTGCCAGCAGTGTCGTTCGCGGGAAGAACACTGAAGCTTTCTTT
-,TRBV29-1,TRBJ2-7,12,-,CSVSQQGSQQYF,TGCAGCGTTTCCCAACAGGGAAGTCAGCAGTACTTC
TRBD1,TRBV12-5,TRBJ2-1,15,-,CASATGQGGRNEQFF,TGTGCTAGTGCCACTGGACAGGGTGGACGGAATGAGCAGTTCTTC
-,TRBV6-5,TRBJ1-1,15,-,CASSTGARPNTEAFF,TGTGCCAGCAGTACGGGGGCCAGACCGAACACTGAAGCTTTCTTT
-,TRBV4-1,TRBJ1-1,11,few,CASSQDYEAFF,TGCGCCAGCAGCCAAGATTATGAAGCTTTCTTT
TRBD2,TRBV18,TRBJ2-5,17,-,CASSRGRGRSGEETQYF,TGTGCCAGCTCAAGAGGGAGGGGTCGATCGGGAGAGGAGACCCAGTACTTC
-,TRBV9,TRBJ2-5,15,-,CASSGSWGVQGTQYF,TGTGCCAGCAGCGGCTCGTGGGGGGTTCAGGGGACCCAGTACTTC
-,TRBV19,TRBJ2-7,13,-,CASSRVGTYEQYF,TGTGCCAGTTCGCGGGTTGGGACCTACGAGCAGTACTTC
-,TRBV18,TRBJ1-5,17,-,CASSLLRVISSNQPQHF,TGTGCCAGCTCACTTTTAAGAGTAATCAGCAGCAATCAGCCCCAGCATTTT
-,TRBV7-2,TRBJ1-1,16,-,CASSLVPTLRGTEAFF,TGTGCCAGCAGCTTAGTCCCGACGTTAAGGGGGACTGAAGCTTTCTTT
TRBD2,TRBV6-1,TRBJ2-7,16,-,CASREQLAGGVYEQYF,TGTGCCAGCAGAGAACAGCTAGCGGGGGGTGTCTACGAGCAGTACTTC
TRBD1,TRBV9,TRBJ1-6,18,once,CASSVRGGIWDSDSPLHF,TGTGCCAGCAGTGTACGGGGGGGAATTTGGGACAGCGATTCACCCCTCCACTTT
-,TRBV5-5,TRBJ1-1,14,-,CASSLGVANTEAFF,TGTGCCAGCAGCTTAGGGGTGGCGAACACTGAAGCTTTCTTT
-,TRBV9,TRBJ2-6,18,-,CASSGPTGIESGANVLTF,TGTGCCAGCAGCGGACCCACAGGGATCGAATCTGGGGCCAACGTCCTGACTTTC
-,TRBV2,TRBJ1-2,12,-,CASSERSYGYTF,TGTGCCAGCAGTGAACGGTCTTATGGCTACACCTTC
-,TRBV6-1,TRBJ2-7,11,once,CASRDIYEQYF,TGTGCCAGCAGGGACATTTACGAGCAGTACTTC
-,TRBV19,TRBJ1-2,14,-,CASSISQGDYGYTF,TGTGCCAGTAGTATAAGCCAGGGAGATTATGGCTACACCTTC
-,TRBV5-6,TRBJ2-2,14,-,CASSWGANTGELFF,TGTGCCAGCAGCTGGGGGGCGAACACCGGGGAGCTGTTTTTT